A single sample gave rise to the 21 T cell receptor beta chains below, sequenced in a study of post-analysis software for immune sequencing data. Every TCR beta cDNA library bore unique molecular identifiers. TCRdb re-called the PCR reads with MiXCR, one entry per CDR3 protein. The sample has hundreds of thousands of distinct CDR3 sequences, approximately 59% seen once; the top ten hold approximately 10%. Their antigens are not known. Study-wide points: Four or five TRBV segments were more frequent in patients than controls; TRBV5-6, TRBV5-1 and TRBV20-1 belonged to this group.

The sequenced material came from blood. These receptors all stem from a girl aged 2 to 9 with multiple sclerosis.

CDR3 sequence: CASRDRGLNEQFF. The CDR3 bases are TGTGCCAGCAGGGACAGGGGGCTTAATGAGCAGTTCTTC. J is TRBJ2-1 and V is TRBV2; 11 bases fit TRBD1. The CDR3 has 13 residues. Looked up from germline, CDR1 is SNHLY and CDR2 is FYNNEI. The J segment lost 7 bases and the V segment lost 6 bases, leaving 2 bases of the junction unmatched.

There are a few counts of this clonotype. The rearrangement uses TRBV7-2 and TRBJ1-1; the match to TRBD1 covers 9 bases. The junction had 8 bases not matched to a gene; V was cut back by 5 bases and J by 1 base. The CDR3 covers 16 residues. Looked up from germline, CDR1 is SGHTA and CDR2 is FQGNSA. CDR3 in DNA: TGTGCCAGCAGCAAGAGGGGGACAGGGACGAACACTGAAGCTTTCTTT. Translated: CASSKRGTGTNTEAFF.

The V and J genes are TRBV20-1 and TRBJ1-1; D uncertain. This CDR3 comprises 11 residues. Germline assignment: CDR1 DFQATT and CDR2 SNEGSKA (reference sequence). V shed 4 bases and J shed 8 bases, with 11 bases lying between them. The CDR3 protein is CSATEHGEAFF. CDR3 nucleotide sequence: TGCAGTGCTACCGAACACGGAGAAGCTTTCTTT.

The chain recombines TRBV3-1 with TRBJ1-6; 7 bases fit TRBD1. In germline, CDR1 is LGHDT, CDR2 YNNKEL (reference sequence). CDR3 length: 16 amino acids. V dropped 1 base and J dropped 6; count of bases not matched to a gene: 6. The chain's CDR3 is CASSQAGTAINSPLHF. CDR3 bases: TGTGCCAGCAGCCAAGCAGGGACAGCCATTAATTCACCCCTCCACTTT.

The chain links TRBV10-3 to TRBJ1-1; TRBD1 agrees at 10 bases. This CDR3 has 18 residues. V lost 6 bases, J lost 5 bases, and 18 bases stayed unmatched. Per the germline V gene, CDR1 is ENHRY and CDR2 is SYGVKD. The CDR3 spells CAISLTGARQGAGTEAFF. The DNA of the CDR3 is TGTGCCATCAGCCTGACTGGGGCGAGACAGGGGGCCGGGACTGAAGCTTTCTTT.

Comment on this clonotype: An end of the junction does not agree with germline; a read error may underlie this. V usage is TRBV6-5 and J usage is TRBJ1-2, with 9 bases aligning to TRBD1. Germline V gene data show CDR1 as MNHEY and CDR2 as SVGAGI. The CDR3 is 20 residues long. CDR3 protein: CASSHSRTGDRQGLFYGYTF. CDR3 DNA: TGTGCCAGCAGTCACTCTCGGACAGGGGATCGGCAAGGCTTATTCTATGGCTACACCTTC.

This clonotype occurred once. The gene calls are TRBV7-2 and TRBJ1-2, with 11 positions matching TRBD1. The V gene end was trimmed by 5 bases and the J gene end by 4 bases; junction bases not matched to a gene: 9. Germline CDR1 and CDR2: SGHTA and FQGNSA. This CDR3 is built from 16 residues. CDR3 DNA sequence: TGTGCCAGCAGCCTGGGGACAGGGGGGGAAAGCTATGGCTACACCTTC. As protein: CASSLGTGGESYGYTF.

The chain joins TRBV25-1 to TRBJ2-2; maybe TRBD2 (6 bases). The germline V and J ends were trimmed by 2 bases and 3 bases, with 13 bases remaining between them. In germline, CDR1 is MGHDK, CDR2 SYGVNS. The CDR3 runs to 16 residues. The CDR3 spells CASSERGRGDTGELFF. DNA of the CDR3: TGTGCCAGCAGTGAACGAGGGCGCGGGGACACCGGGGAGCTGTTTTTT. Looking up the rest from reference TRBV25-1 and TRBJ2-2 gives the full variable domain: EADIYQTPRYLVIGTGKKITLECSQTMGHDKMYWYQQDPGMELHLIHYSYGVNSTEKGDLSSESTVSRIRTEHFPLTLESARPSHTSQYLCASSERGRGDTGELFFGEGSRLTVL.

The V and J genes are TRBV10-3 and TRBJ1-1; D uncertain. CDR1 is ENHRY, CDR2 SYGVKD, per germline. V was trimmed by 3 bases and J by 3 bases, leaving 14 bases between them. The CDR3 is made up of 15 amino acids. In DNA form, the CDR3 reads TGTGCCATCAGTGAATCCCGGGAATTAGACACTGAAGCTTTCTTT. The encoded protein is CAISESRELDTEAFF.

This clonotype was found a few times. The chain couples TRBV6-5 to TRBJ2-7, with 13 positions matching TRBD2. The CDR3 extends over 16 amino acids. Germline assignment: CDR1 MNHEY and CDR2 SVGAGI. Trimming took 0 bases from V and 5 from J; bases not matched to a gene: 4. The CDR3 DNA is TGTGCCAGCAGTTACTCGAGGACTAGCGGGAGTCACGAGCAGTACTTC. The encoded protein is CASSYSRTSGSHEQYF.

The gene calls are TRBV29-1 and TRBJ1-1; perhaps TRBD1 as D (5 bases). The CDR3 contains 14 residues. Trimming took off 4 bases at V and 0 bases at J, with 12 bases between the two ends. Germline loops: CDR1 SQVTM, CDR2 ANQGSEA. CDR3 region: CSVVTADMNTEAFF. CDR3 nucleotides: TGCAGCGTTGTGACAGCTGACATGAACACTGAAGCTTTCTTT.

The chain combines TRBV5-1 with TRBJ2-3, with unresolved D. The CDR3 sequence is 15 residues long. CDR1 SGHRS and CDR2 YFSETQ come from the germline V gene. V shed 0 bases and J shed 3 bases, with 11 bases lying between them. The CDR3 region is CASSLDGLSTDTQYF. CDR3 nucleotides: TGCGCCAGCAGCTTGGACGGGCTTAGTACAGATACGCAGTATTTT.

The chain recombines TRBV24-1 with TRBJ2-5, with 7 bases aligning to TRBD1. With 4 bases clipped from V and 3 bases from J, the junction kept 10 bases outside the gene matches. The CDR3 loop spans 16 amino acids. CDR1 and CDR2 from the germline V gene are KGHDR and SFDVKD. DNA of the CDR3: TGTGCCACCAGTGACTACTACGGGACAGAGAAAGAGACCCAGTACTTC. This codes for CATSDYYGTEKETQYF.

The V gene is TRBV6-5, the J gene TRBJ2-4; no definite D call. CDR3 length: 14 residues. V lost 5 bases to trimming and J lost 5 bases, with 13 bases between them. Germline CDR1 MNHEY, CDR2 SVGAGI. The CDR3 is CASSPLGSQNIQYF. The DNA of the CDR3 is TGTGCCAGCAGTCCCCTCGGGTCTCAAAACATTCAGTACTTC.

DNA of the CDR3: TGCGCCAGCAGCCAAGACAGGGCTGGGGATACGCAGTATTTT. It translates to CASSQDRAGDTQYF. This sequence joins TRBV4-1 and TRBJ2-3, with a weak D call TRBD1 (5 bases). CDR3 length equals 14 residues. Germline V lookup: CDR1 MGHRA, CDR2 YSYEKL. The V end lost 0 bases, the J end lost 6 bases, and 10 bases lay between the germline ends.

At least ten counts were recorded for this clonotype. The rearrangement uses TRBV7-9 and TRBJ2-5; a weak D match, TRBD1 (6 bases). V lost 2 bases and J 2 bases, leaving 6 bases between the germline ends. This CDR3 comprises 13 residues. Germline V gene sequence: CDR1 SEHNR, CDR2 FQNEAQ (reference sequence). The CDR3 DNA is TGTGCCAGCAGCTTAAGGGGGCAAGAGACCCAGTACTTC. The encoded protein is CASSLRGQETQYF.

The chain joins TRBV29-1 to TRBJ2-3; 11 positions match TRBD2. Looked up from germline, CDR1 is SQVTM and CDR2 is ANQGSEA. V was clipped by 7 bases and J by 2 bases; unmatched bases: 8. The CDR3 has 15 residues. DNA of the CDR3: TGCAGCGCTAGAAAGACTAGCGGGGCCACAGATACGCAGTATTTT. Translation: CSARKTSGATDTQYF.

As regards this clonotype: A junction end diverges from the germline sequence, so it may reflect a read error. The V and J genes are TRBV5-1 and TRBJ2-7; weak D call: TRBD1 (6 bases). The CDR3 length is 17 residues. From germline, CDR1 is SGHRS and CDR2 YFSETQ. The CDR3 region is CAGSEDRDSFLRLEQYF. The CDR3, as DNA: TGCGCCGGCAGCGAGGACAGAGATAGCTTTCTGCGGCTGGAGCAGTACTTC. The full variable domain, its missing parts supplied by reference TRBV5-1 and TRBJ2-7, is KAGVTQTPRYLIKTRGQQVTLSCSPISGHRSVSWYQQTPGQGLQFLFEYFSETQRNKGNFPGRFSGRQFSNSRSEMNVSTLELGDSALYLCAGSEDRDSFLRLEQYFGPGTRLTVT.

This chain joins TRBV27 and TRBJ2-7; D might be TRBD1 or TRBD2, each matching 5 bases. Deletions cut 5 bases from V and 4 bases from J, with 12 bases between. The CDR3 extends over 13 amino acids. Per the germline V gene, CDR1 is MNHEY and CDR2 is SMNVEV (reference sequence). In DNA, the CDR3 is TGTGCCAGCAGTCGGGACCTCGCATACGAGCAGTACTTC. Protein product: CASSRDLAYEQYF.

V gene TRBV5-6 combines with J gene TRBJ2-1; D perhaps matches TRBD1 (6 bases). V lost 0 bases to trimming and J lost 6 bases, with 16 bases between them. The CDR3 is 16 amino acids. Germline lookup yields CDR1 SGHDT and CDR2 YYEEEE. The CDR3 DNA is TGTGCCAGCAGCTTGGACTTAGGGGGAATGTTCAATGAGCAGTTCTTC. Translated, it gives CASSLDLGGMFNEQFF.

This clonotype has a single count. V gene TRBV14 combines with J gene TRBJ2-1; 10 bases match TRBD2. CDR1 and CDR2 from the germline V gene are SGHDN and FVKESK. J lost 4 bases, V lost 4 bases, and 7 bases had no gene match. The CDR3 contains 16 residues. For the CDR3, the DNA is TGTGCCAGCAGCCTCTACCTAGCGGGAGCTTACAATGAGCAGTTCTTC. It encodes CASSLYLAGAYNEQFF.